The sequence of this T cell receptor beta chain was determined in a study of T-cell memory formation after mild COVID-19. Each CDR3 protein gets one entry after TCRdb re-called the 5' RACE reads with MiXCR. The table has under 250,000 distinct CDR3 sequences, approximately 15% seen once. The germline gives CDR1 LNHDA, CDR2 SQIVND (reference sequence). J lost 4 bases, V lost 0 bases, and 1 base had no gene match. This CDR3 has 15 amino acids. The source of this sequence is an adult woman who had mild COVID-19 (a few samples of this study predate the infection). Cell type and time point are not known. Sequences were obtained from PBMCs or a T cell subset sorted from them (not recorded which). The chain links TRBV19 to TRBJ2-2; 8 positions agree with TRBD2. The CDR3 DNA follows: TGTGCCAGTAGTATAGACAGCGGGGGCACCGGGGAGCTGTTTTTT. It codes for CASSIDSGGTGELFF.